The 18 T cell receptor beta chains listed next were all sequenced from one sample in a study of identical twins. TCRdb itself ran the 5' RACE reads through MiXCR, one entry per CDR3 protein. The sample contains approximately 700,000 distinct CDR3 sequences, 18% of which appear only once. The sample was also linked to a second study, of T cells expressing NK-cell markers.

Sequenced: PBMCs. Receptor source: a young woman in good health.

V usage is TRBV20-1 and J usage is TRBJ2-3; D unresolved. The ends were cut back, 1 base at V and 2 bases at J, with 16 bases in the middle. CDR1 is DFQATT, CDR2 SNEGSKA, per germline (reference sequence). The CDR3 totals 16 residues. CDR3 sequence reads: CSARGVWLGTTDTQYF. CDR3 bases: TGCAGTGCTAGAGGAGTATGGTTAGGCACCACAGATACGCAGTATTTT.

This clonotype showed up just a few times. This chain links TRBV6-5 with TRBJ2-1; unclear D gene. CDR1 is MNHEY and CDR2 is SVGAGI in the germline V gene. The V and J ends lost 0 bases and 9 bases respectively, with 18 bases between them. The CDR3 spans 16 residues. The CDR3 nucleotides are TGTGCCAGCAGTTACTCGGGCCAGCCGATTAGGGCTGAGCAGTTCTTC. Its translation is CASSYSGQPIRAEQFF.

This clonotype was counted ten times or more. The rearrangement links TRBV9 to TRBJ1-1; D ambiguous. Germline V CDR1 and CDR2: SGDLS, YYNGEE. The CDR3 has 13 residues. Trimming left V 2 bases short and J 4 bases short, with 9 bases between. CDR3 bases: TGTGCCAGCAGCGTTGGGGTTGGCACTGAAGCTTTCTTT. This encodes CASSVGVGTEAFF.

This clonotype has a handful of counts. This rearrangement joins TRBV6-1 to TRBJ2-2; no clear D. Germline CDR1 and CDR2: MNHNS and SASEGT. Trimming removed 5 bases from V and 7 bases from J, with 11 bases in between. The CDR3 is 13 amino acids. CDR3 residues: CASSQIMRGELFF. CDR3 sequence (DNA): TGTGCCAGCAGTCAAATAATGCGCGGGGAGCTGTTTTTT.

This clonotype has ten or more counts. The V and J genes are TRBV7-2 and TRBJ2-7; 11 positions agree with TRBD2. CDR3 length: 15 amino acids. Germline V gives CDR1 SGHTA, CDR2 FQGNSA. The V segment lost 2 bases and the J segment 3 bases; nucleotides outside the gene matches: 3. CDR3 protein: CASSLQGLADYEQYF. In nucleotides, the CDR3 is TGTGCCAGCAGCTTACAGGGACTAGCGGACTACGAGCAGTACTTC.

This clonotype turned up a few times. The chain links TRBV18 to TRBJ2-3; unclear D gene. This CDR3 contains 15 residues. The V gene lost 3 bases and the J gene lost 3 bases, with 13 bases spanning the gap. CDR1 KGHSH and CDR2 LQKENI come from the germline V gene. CDR3 amino acids: CASSPDQGKTDTQYF. CDR3 in DNA: TGTGCCAGCTCACCCGATCAAGGGAAGACAGATACGCAGTATTTT.

The chain couples TRBV12-3 or TRBV12-4 to TRBJ2-3; TRBD2 might be the D (5 bases). Trimming took 3 bases from V and 6 from J, leaving 13 bases between them. The length of the CDR3 is 14 residues. In DNA form, the CDR3 reads TGTGCCAGCAGTTTTGAGGGTCCTCGGGATACGCAGTATTTT. This encodes CASSFEGPRDTQYF.

This clonotype was seen more than once but under ten times. The chain couples TRBV5-1 to TRBJ1-1; the D is unclear. The CDR3 runs to 13 residues. V was shortened by 4 bases and J by 1 base, with 8 bases between the two germline ends. The germline gives CDR1 SGHRS, CDR2 YFSETQ. The CDR3 reads CASSKRQNTEAFF. The CDR3 DNA is TGCGCCAGCAGCAAGAGACAGAACACTGAAGCTTTCTTT.

Regarding this clonotype: Its ends do not fully match the called genes, so a read error is possible. The V gene is TRBV29-1, the J gene TRBJ2-3, with 7 bases that match TRBD2. Germline V gene sequence: CDR1 SQVTM, CDR2 ANQGSEA. The CDR3 loop spans 14 amino acids. The CDR3 reads CSVEGSGNTDTQYF. The CDR3 DNA reads TGCAGCGTGGAAGGCAGCGGGAACACAGATACGCAGTATTTT.

This chain joins TRBV6-1 and TRBJ2-7, with D maybe TRBD1 (6 bases). Per germline, CDR1 MNHNS and CDR2 SASEGT. CDR3 size: 14 residues. With 8 bases removed from V and 1 base from J, the gap between germline ends came to 15 bases. Written as DNA, the CDR3 is TGTGCCAGCGGAAGGGCAGGGGTATCCTACGAGCAGTACTTC. Encoded protein: CASGRAGVSYEQYF.

This clonotype was counted between two and nine times. This rearrangement joins TRBV7-2 to TRBJ2-3, with D unresolved. The germline V gene has CDR1 SGHTA and CDR2 FQGNSA. The CDR3 is 13 residues long. The V end was cut by 3 bases, the J end by 3 bases, with 7 bases between. CDR3 bases: TGTGCCAGCAGCTTCCCAAATACAGATACGCAGTATTTT. Amino acids: CASSFPNTDTQYF.

The chain has TRBV9 and TRBJ2-7, with TRBD1 matching 9 bases. With 3 bases clipped from V and 5 bases from J, the junction kept 6 bases outside the gene matches. The germline gives CDR1 SGDLS, CDR2 YYNGEE. CDR3 length: 14 residues. The chain's CDR3 is CASSATGTGNEQYF. The CDR3 region has the DNA TGTGCCAGCAGCGCAACCGGGACAGGGAACGAGCAGTACTTC.

The chain carries TRBV6-5 and TRBJ1-6; D possibly corresponds to TRBD1 (6 bases). The V and J ends lost 4 bases and 5 bases respectively, with 9 bases between them. The length of the CDR3 is 14 residues. CDR1 and CDR2 (germline): MNHEY, SVGAGI. CDR3 amino acids: CASSFGGDNSPLHF. Here the CDR3 DNA reads TGTGCCAGCAGTTTTGGGGGCGATAATTCACCCCTCCACTTT.

This clonotype has just a few counts. V is TRBV5-6 and J is TRBJ2-7; D gene uncertain. The CDR3 covers 14 residues. Germline values: CDR1 SGHDT, CDR2 YYEEEE. Trimming left V 2 bases short and J 1 base short, with 10 bases between. Here the CDR3 DNA reads TGTGCCAGCAGCTTATGGGGAACGTCCTACGAGCAGTACTTC. Translating it yields CASSLWGTSYEQYF.

This clonotype was seen a handful of times. The V call is TRBV7-9, the J call TRBJ2-1, with D possibly TRBD1 on 6 matching bases. This CDR3 has 16 residues. Germline V gene data show CDR1 as SEHNR and CDR2 as FQNEAQ (reference sequence). V was clipped by 4 bases and J by 3 bases, with 16 bases between them. This chain's CDR3 is CASSSTTGSDYNEQFF. The CDR3 nucleotides read TGTGCCAGCAGCTCGACTACAGGGTCTGACTACAATGAGCAGTTCTTC.

The table lists this clonotype with a few counts. The rearrangement uses TRBV12-3 or TRBV12-4 and TRBJ2-5; tentative D call: TRBD1 (5 bases). This CDR3 has 13 amino acids. The germline V and J ends were trimmed by 5 bases and 1 base, with 8 bases remaining between them. CDR3 region: CASSPRVQETQYF. For the CDR3, the DNA is TGTGCCAGCAGTCCCAGGGTCCAAGAGACCCAGTACTTC.

This clonotype was detected only a few times. The chain uses TRBV7-3 and TRBJ1-1; D possibly corresponds to TRBD1 (6 bases). The CDR3 sequence is 14 residues long. Trimming took off 5 bases at V and 1 base at J, with 11 bases between the two ends. Germline assignment: CDR1 SGHTA and CDR2 FQGTGA. The CDR3 loop reads CASSPGTPNTEAFF. DNA for the CDR3: TGTGCCAGCAGCCCTGGGACACCGAACACTGAAGCTTTCTTT.

V is TRBV9 and J is TRBJ2-7; D ambiguous. The CDR3 is made up of 14 amino acids. Trimming left V 3 bases short and J 5 bases short, with 15 bases between. In germline, CDR1 is SGDLS, CDR2 YYNGEE. Here the CDR3 reads CASSGGGGSHEQYF. DNA for the CDR3: TGTGCCAGCAGCGGAGGCGGCGGATCCCACGAGCAGTACTTC.